This TCR beta chain appears in the sequencing data of a study of blood T cell repertoires in COVID-19 (dated by TCRdb to the early 2020s). Regarding the study in general: The collaborator samples originated in the United States, Italy and Spain and spanned the acute and convalescent phases of COVID-19. The material from the prospective study consisted of cDNA or gDNA derived from T cells, B-cell-depleted T cells, or PBMCs. Deeply sampled blood TCRbeta repertoires from subjects exposed to, actively infected with, or recovered from COVID-19 were included in the dataset. The repertoires were released in a freely available public database intended as a resource for research on the immune response to SARS-CoV-2. The samples were drawn from the first 160 participants of the ongoing ImmuneRACE study and from 1,254 subjects provided by 6 global collaborators. The sample metadata nearly always contained a de-identified subject ID, COVID-19 status, age in years and sex. Where HLA class I and class II types were available, the types were taken from metadata supplied by the sample provider, not from assay-based typing.

Each collaborating institution followed its own protocols to collect whole blood in K2EDTA tubes. For TCRbeta analysis, collaborator samples were shipped as frozen whole blood, as isolated PBMCs, or as DNA extracted from either sample type. Study-wide conclusions, independent of this receptor: The amount of clinical and demographic metadata varied by source and participant and was provided uncurated.

TCRbeta CDR3 regions were amplified from genomic DNA using the immunoSEQ Assay, a bias-controlled multiplex PCR. The paper's processing steps were these. The number of nucleated cells in each sample was estimated by amplification of reference gene primers within the assay. Sequence reads were collapsed and filtered to measure the absolute abundance of every unique TCRbeta CDR3 rearrangement. Productive Simpson clonality was computed per sample as the square root of Simpson's diversity index over productive rearrangements. TCRdb's version of the immuneACCESS table is confined to in-frame rearrangements and falls short of the full clone set. An unresolved V gene accounts for under half of the shortfall where checked; the remainder is of unknown origin. The V and J calls and clone size come from that table; D and trimming were worked out from the DNA. The sample table records some 110,000 clones; around 80% of these occur just once. The ten largest clones add up to 0.8% to 1% of the sample.

Notes on this clone: It has no known antigen specificity. Base qualities are missing; no much larger clone stands one base away.

The clonotype comes from a woman aged 70-85 years with acute or convalescent COVID-19. Sequenced: peripheral blood.

The DNA sequence is as follows: TGCAGCGTTGGGGGGACTAGCGGGACTAGCACAGATACGCAGTATTTT. Its protein reads: CSVGGTSGTSTDTQYF. This chain joins TRBV29-1 to TRBJ2-3, and 13 junctional nucleotides match TRBD2. V ends up 4 bases short and J 0 bases short, with an unmatched junction base count of 4. The CDR3 measures 16 amino acids from cysteine to phenylalanine. Just the 48-base CDR3 DNA is kept, in frame starting at base 1. Sequences SQVTM (CDR1) and ANQGSEA (CDR2) are obtained from the germline V gene.